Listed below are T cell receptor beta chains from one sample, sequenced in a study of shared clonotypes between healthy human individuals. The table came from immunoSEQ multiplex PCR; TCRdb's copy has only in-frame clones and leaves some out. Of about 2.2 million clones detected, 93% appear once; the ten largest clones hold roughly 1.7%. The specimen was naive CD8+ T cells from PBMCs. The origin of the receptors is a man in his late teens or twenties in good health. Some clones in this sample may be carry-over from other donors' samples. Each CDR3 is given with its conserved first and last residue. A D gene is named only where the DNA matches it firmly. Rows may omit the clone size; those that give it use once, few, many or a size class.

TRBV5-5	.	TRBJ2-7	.	TGTGCCAGCAGCTTACAGGGTTTATACGAGCAGTACTTC	CASSLQGLYEQYF
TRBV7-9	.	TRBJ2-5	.	TGTGCCAGCAGTTTAAATCGAATGGAGACCCAGTACTTC	CASSLNRMETQYF
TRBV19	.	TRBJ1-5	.	TGTGCCAGTAGTATTAGTTTGGGGACATGGGGCGAGAATCAGCCCCAGCATTTT	CASSISLGTWGENQPQHF
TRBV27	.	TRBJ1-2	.	TGTGCCAGCTCTGGCGGGGATAACTATGGCTACACCTTC	CASSGGDNYGYTF
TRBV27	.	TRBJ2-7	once	TGTGCCAGCAGTTTATTGGGGCCATTGGAAGATACATCCTACGAGCAGTACTTC	CASSLLGPLEDTSYEQYF
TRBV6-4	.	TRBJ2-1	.	TGTGCCAGCAGTGACTCTCCCAGGGGTGAGCAGTTCTTC	CASSDSPRGEQFF
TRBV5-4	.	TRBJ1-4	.	TGTGCCAGCAGCCCAGTGGGGAGTAATGAAAAACTGTTTTTT	CASSPVGSNEKLFF
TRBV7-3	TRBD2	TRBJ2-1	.	TGTGCCAGCAGCGGGAGGGAGGCCAACTACAATGAGCAGTTCTTC	CASSGREANYNEQFF
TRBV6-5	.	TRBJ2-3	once	TGTGCCAGCAGTTACTCAATGGGGGGAGAGACAGATACGCAGTATTTT	CASSYSMGGETDTQYF
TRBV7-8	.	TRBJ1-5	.	TGTGCCAGCAGCTTATGGGGAGGTCAGATCAATCAGCCCCAGCATTTT	CASSLWGGQINQPQHF
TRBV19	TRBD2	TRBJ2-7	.	TGTGCCAGTAGTCTCCCCGGGACTAGAGTCTACGAGCAGTACTTC	CASSLPGTRVYEQYF
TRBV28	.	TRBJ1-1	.	TGTGCCAGCAGGCCGATGTGGGGTCTAGCCACTGAAGCTTTCTTT	CASRPMWGLATEAFF
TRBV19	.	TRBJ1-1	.	TGTGCCAGTACCCATAGGGGGTACGCTGAAGCTTTCTTT	CASTHRGYAEAFF
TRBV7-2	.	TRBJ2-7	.	TGTGCCAGCAGCTTAGATAGGCTCGGCTACGAGCAGTACTTC	CASSLDRLGYEQYF
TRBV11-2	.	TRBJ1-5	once	TGTGCCAGCAGCTTGAGTGGCAGTCAACGGTGGGGCCATCAGCCCCAGCATTTT	CASSLSGSQRWGHQPQHF
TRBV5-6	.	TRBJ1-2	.	TGTGCCAGCAGCTTCCAGGGATTCTATGGCTACACCTTC	CASSFQGFYGYTF
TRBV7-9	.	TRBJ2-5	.	TGTGCCAGCAGCTTAAATGTCGAGGTGGCAGAGACCCAGTACTTC	CASSLNVEVAETQYF
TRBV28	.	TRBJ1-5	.	TGTGCCAGCAGTTTTAGACAGTATAGCAATCAGCCCCAGCATTTT	CASSFRQYSNQPQHF